This T cell receptor beta chain originates from a study of shared clonotypes between healthy human individuals. Study-level findings and limits: Larger richness was generally estimated for naive than memory subsets. Around 5% was the fraction of naive CD4 clonotypes found shared across several donors.

Points on this clone: What it binds is not known.

Per the original data handling: From ImmunoSEQ came sequences covering only the junction and carrying no quality scores, so filtering differed. Measured with immunoSEQ multiplex PCR; TCRdb has only the in-frame clones, and not every one. V, J and clone size reflect that table, while D and trimming were determined from the DNA. The table records over 2 million clones, about nine tenths of them present only once. The sequence derives from a man aged 18 to 30 in good health. Some clones in this sample may be carry-over from other donors' samples. The sample was naive CD4+ T cells from PBMCs. Subset described: CD45RA+ positively selected.

CDR3 amino acids: CASSPPTGTSDNEQFF. CDR3 sequence (DNA): TGCGCCAGCAGCCCACCAACCGGGACTAGCGACAATGAGCAGTTCTTC. The rearrangement joins TRBV5-1 to TRBJ2-1, with 10 bases identical to TRBD2. This CDR3 contains 16 residues. V gave up 4 bases and J gave up 5 bases; unmatched junction bases: 9. CDR1 SGHRS and CDR2 YFSETQ come from the germline V gene.